This T cell receptor (beta chain) is drawn from a study of a mutant IDH1 vaccine in newly diagnosed glioma. In the study overall: In weeks 1, 3, 5, 7, 11, 15, 19 and 23, patients were immunized, eight times in all. Treated patients, averaging roughly 44 years, were around 62% male and approximately 38% female.

Time point meaning: week 11, during vaccination. Every vaccine dose comprised 300 ug of mutant IDH1 20-mer peptide plus topical imiquimod. New IDH1-mutant, ATRX-lost WHO grade 3 or 4 astrocytomas occurred in donors. Clones were read by immunoSEQ multiplex PCR, and TCRdb kept only the in-frame ones, dropping some. The sample consists of 34,000 or so clones, roughly three quarters of them appearing once. Germline V gene sequence: CDR1 SGHAT, CDR2 FQNNGV. The J segment lost 3 bases and the V segment lost 5 bases, leaving 8 bases of the junction unmatched. The length of the CDR3 is 16 residues. Study-level points and caveats: Changes in top peripheral clonotypes did not appear linked to pseudoprogression.

A word on this clone: Its specificity is not known.

The receptor's source is a young man with glioma. This chain links TRBV11-2 with TRBJ1-1; 11 nucleotides agree with TRBD1. The specimen comprised PBMCs, sampled from a glioma patient whose treatment included an IDH1 peptide vaccine. The CDR3 protein is CASSRTGGMGDTEAFF. The DNA of the CDR3 is TGTGCCAGCAGCCGGACAGGGGGCATGGGGGACACTGAAGCTTTCTTT.